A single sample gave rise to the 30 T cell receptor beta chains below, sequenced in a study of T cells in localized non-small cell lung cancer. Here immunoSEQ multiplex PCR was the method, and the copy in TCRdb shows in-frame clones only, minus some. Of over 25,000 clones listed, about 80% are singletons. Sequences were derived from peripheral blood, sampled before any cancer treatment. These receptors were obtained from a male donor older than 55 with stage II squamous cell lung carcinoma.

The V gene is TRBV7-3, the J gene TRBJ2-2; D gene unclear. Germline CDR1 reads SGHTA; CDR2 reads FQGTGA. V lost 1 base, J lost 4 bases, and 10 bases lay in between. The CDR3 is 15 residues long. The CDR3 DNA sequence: TGTGCCAGCAGCTTAAGCCCCTACAGCACCGGGGAGCTGTTTTTT. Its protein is CASSLSPYSTGELFF.

CDR3 in DNA: TGTGCCTGGAGCCAGGGGATCGATTCACCCCTCCACTTT. This translates into CAWSQGIDSPLHF. The chain has TRBV30 and TRBJ1-6, with D tentatively TRBD1 (6 bases). CDR1 and CDR2 from the germline V gene are GTSNPN and SVGIG (reference sequence). The CDR3 has 13 residues. Trimming took 3 bases from V and 8 from J, leaving 11 bases between them.

Written as DNA, the CDR3 is TGTGCCAGCACCCTCGGGGGAGAGGGGGGCTACACCTTC. It translates to CASTLGGEGGYTF. This chain links TRBV6-1 with TRBJ1-2, with a possible D match to TRBD1 (5 bases). The CDR3 runs to 13 residues. Trimming cost V 7 bases and J 8 bases, with 17 bases left between them. CDR1 and CDR2 from the germline V gene are MNHNS and SASEGT.

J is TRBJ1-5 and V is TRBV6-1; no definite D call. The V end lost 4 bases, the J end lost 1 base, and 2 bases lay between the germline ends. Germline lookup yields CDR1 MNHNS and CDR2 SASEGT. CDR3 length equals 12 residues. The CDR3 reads CASSVSNQPQHF. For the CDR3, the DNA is TGTGCCAGCAGTGTCAGCAATCAGCCCCAGCATTTT.

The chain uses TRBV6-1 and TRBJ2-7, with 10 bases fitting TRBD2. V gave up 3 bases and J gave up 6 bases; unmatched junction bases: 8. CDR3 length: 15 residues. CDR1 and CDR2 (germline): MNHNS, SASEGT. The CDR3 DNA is TGTGCCAGCAGTGAGCCTCCGGGACTAGCGCGCGAGCAGTACTTC. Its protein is CASSEPPGLAREQYF.

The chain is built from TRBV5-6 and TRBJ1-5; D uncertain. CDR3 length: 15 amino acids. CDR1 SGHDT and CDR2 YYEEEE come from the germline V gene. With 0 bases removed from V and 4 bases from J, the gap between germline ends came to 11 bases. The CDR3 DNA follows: TGTGCCAGCAGCTTGGGGAGGGCGATTAATCAGCCCCAGCATTTT. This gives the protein CASSLGRAINQPQHF.

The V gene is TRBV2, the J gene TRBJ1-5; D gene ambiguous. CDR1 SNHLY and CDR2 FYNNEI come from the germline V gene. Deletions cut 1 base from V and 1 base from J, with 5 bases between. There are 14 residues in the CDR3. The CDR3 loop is CASSEEASNQPQHF. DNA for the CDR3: TGTGCCAGCAGTGAAGAGGCCAGCAATCAGCCCCAGCATTTT.

In DNA, the CDR3 is TGTGCCAGCAGCTTAGTAGGGGGGTACACTGAAGCTTTCTTT. It codes for CASSLVGGYTEAFF. The rearrangement uses TRBV7-2 and TRBJ1-1, with D possibly being TRBD1 (6 bases). The germline V and J ends were trimmed by 1 base and 3 bases, with 9 bases remaining between them. The CDR3 loop spans 14 amino acids. Germline lookup yields CDR1 SGHTA and CDR2 FQGNSA.

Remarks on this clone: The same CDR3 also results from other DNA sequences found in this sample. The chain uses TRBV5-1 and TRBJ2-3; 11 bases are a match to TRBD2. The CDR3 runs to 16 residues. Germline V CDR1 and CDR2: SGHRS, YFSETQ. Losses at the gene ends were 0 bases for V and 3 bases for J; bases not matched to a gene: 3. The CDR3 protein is CASSLGGTSGTDTQYF. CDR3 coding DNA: TGCGCCAGCAGCTTGGGTGGGACTAGCGGTACAGATACGCAGTATTTT.

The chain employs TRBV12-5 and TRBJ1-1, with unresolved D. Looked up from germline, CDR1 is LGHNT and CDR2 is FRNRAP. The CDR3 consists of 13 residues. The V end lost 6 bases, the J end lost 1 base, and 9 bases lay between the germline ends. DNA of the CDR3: TGTGCTAGTGGCCTGGAGTGGAACACTGAAGCTTTCTTT. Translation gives CASGLEWNTEAFF.

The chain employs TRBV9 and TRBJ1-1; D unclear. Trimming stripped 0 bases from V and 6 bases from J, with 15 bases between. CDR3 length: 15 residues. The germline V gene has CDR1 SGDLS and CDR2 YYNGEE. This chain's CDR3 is CASSVATLGSSEAFF. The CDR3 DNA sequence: TGTGCCAGCAGCGTAGCCACTCTCGGAAGCTCTGAAGCTTTCTTT.

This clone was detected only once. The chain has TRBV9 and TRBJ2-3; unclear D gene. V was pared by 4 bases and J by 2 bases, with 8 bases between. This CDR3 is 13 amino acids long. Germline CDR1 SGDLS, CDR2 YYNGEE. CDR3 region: CASSPKTTDTQYF. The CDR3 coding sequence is TGTGCCAGCAGCCCTAAGACCACAGATACGCAGTATTTT.

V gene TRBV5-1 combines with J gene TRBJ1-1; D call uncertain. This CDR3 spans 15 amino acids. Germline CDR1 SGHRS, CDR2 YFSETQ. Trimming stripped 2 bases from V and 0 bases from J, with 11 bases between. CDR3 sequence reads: CASSFATGMNTEAFF. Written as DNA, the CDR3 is TGCGCCAGCAGCTTTGCCACGGGGATGAACACTGAAGCTTTCTTT. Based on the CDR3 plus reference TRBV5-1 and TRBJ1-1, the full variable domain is KAGVTQTPRYLIKTRGQQVTLSCSPISGHRSVSWYQQTPGQGLQFLFEYFSETQRNKGNFPGRFSGRQFSNSRSEMNVSTLELGDSALYLCASSFATGMNTEAFFGQGTRLTVV.

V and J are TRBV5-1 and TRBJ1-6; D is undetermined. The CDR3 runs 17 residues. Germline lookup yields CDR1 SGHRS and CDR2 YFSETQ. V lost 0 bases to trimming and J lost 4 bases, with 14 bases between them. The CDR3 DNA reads TGCGCCAGCAGCTTGGATGGGCCCTACCGATATAATTCACCCCTCCACTTT. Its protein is CASSLDGPYRYNSPLHF.

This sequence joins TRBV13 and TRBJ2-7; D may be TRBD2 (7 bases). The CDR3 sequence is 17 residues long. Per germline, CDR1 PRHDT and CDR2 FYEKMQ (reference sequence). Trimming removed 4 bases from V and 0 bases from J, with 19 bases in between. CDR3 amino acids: CASSSTGGPTDSYEQYF. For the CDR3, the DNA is TGTGCCAGCAGCTCCACCGGGGGGCCCACCGACTCCTACGAGCAGTACTTC.

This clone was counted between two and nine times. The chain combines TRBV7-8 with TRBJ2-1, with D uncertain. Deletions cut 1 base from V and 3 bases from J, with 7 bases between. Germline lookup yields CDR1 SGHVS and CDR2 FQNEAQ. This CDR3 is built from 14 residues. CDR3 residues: CASSLEGSYNEQFF. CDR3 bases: TGTGCCAGCAGCTTAGAGGGTAGCTACAATGAGCAGTTCTTC. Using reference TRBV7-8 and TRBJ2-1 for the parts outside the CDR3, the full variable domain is GAGVSQSPRYKVAKRGQDVALRCDPISGHVSLFWYQQALGQGPEFLTYFQNEAQLDKSGLPSDRFFAERPEGSVSTLKIQRTQQEDSAVYLCASSLEGSYNEQFFGPGTRLTVL.

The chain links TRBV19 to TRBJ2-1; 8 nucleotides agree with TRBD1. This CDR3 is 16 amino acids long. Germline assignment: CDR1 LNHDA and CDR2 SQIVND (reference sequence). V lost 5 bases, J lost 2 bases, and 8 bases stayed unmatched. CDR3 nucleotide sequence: TGTGCCAGTAGTCACCTGGACAGGGTCCCCTACAATGAGCAGTTCTTC. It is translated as CASSHLDRVPYNEQFF. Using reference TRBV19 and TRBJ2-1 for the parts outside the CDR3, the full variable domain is DGGITQSPKYLFRKEGQNVTLSCEQNLNHDAMYWYRQDPGQGLRLIYYSQIVNDFQKGDIAEGYSVSREKKESFPLTVTSAQKNPTAFYLCASSHLDRVPYNEQFFGPGTRLTVL.

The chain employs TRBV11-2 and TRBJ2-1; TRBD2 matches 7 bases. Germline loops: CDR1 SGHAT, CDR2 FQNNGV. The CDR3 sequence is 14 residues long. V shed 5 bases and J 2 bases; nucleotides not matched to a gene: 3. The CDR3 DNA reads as TGTGCCAGCAGCAGCGGGGCTGCCTACAATGAGCAGTTCTTC. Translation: CASSSGAAYNEQFF.

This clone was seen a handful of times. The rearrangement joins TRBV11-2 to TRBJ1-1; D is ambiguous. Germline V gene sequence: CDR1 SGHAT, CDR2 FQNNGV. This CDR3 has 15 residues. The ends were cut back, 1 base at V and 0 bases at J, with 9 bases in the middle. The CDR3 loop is CASSLVRPMNTEAFF. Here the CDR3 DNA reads TGTGCCAGCAGCTTAGTGCGTCCTATGAACACTGAAGCTTTCTTT.

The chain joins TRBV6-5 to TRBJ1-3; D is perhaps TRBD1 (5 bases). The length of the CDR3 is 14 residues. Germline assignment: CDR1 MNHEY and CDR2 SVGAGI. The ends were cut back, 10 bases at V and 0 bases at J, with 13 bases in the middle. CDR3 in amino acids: CATATDISGNTIYF. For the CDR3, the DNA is TGTGCCACCGCGACAGATATCTCTGGAAACACCATATATTTT.

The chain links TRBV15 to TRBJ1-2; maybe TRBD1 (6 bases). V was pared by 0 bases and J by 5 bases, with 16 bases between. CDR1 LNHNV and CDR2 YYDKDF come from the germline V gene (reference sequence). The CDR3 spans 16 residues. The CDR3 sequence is CATSRDQGGREYGYTF. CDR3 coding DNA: TGTGCCACCAGCAGAGATCAAGGGGGACGAGAATATGGCTACACCTTC.

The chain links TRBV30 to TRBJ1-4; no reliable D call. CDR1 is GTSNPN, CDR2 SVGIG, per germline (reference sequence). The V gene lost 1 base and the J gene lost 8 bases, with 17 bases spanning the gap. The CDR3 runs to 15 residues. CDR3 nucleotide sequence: TGTGCCTGGAGTGATAGGACGGTCTCGGGCGAAAAACTGTTTTTT. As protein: CAWSDRTVSGEKLFF.

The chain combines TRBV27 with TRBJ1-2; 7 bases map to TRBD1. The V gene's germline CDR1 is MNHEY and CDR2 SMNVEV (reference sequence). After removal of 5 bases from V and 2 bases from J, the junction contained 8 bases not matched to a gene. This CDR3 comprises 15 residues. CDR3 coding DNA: TGTGCCAGCAGTGCGAAGCAGGGGGAAAACTATGGCTACACCTTC. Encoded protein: CASSAKQGENYGYTF.

The CDR3 sequence: CASSLSVVEGAFF. The CDR3 DNA reads TGTGCCAGCAGCTTATCCGTAGTCGAAGGGGCTTTCTTT. The chain carries TRBV11-2 and TRBJ1-1; D not certain. There are 13 residues in the CDR3. Trimming shortened V by 2 bases and J by 11 bases, and 15 bases separated the two germline ends. Germline V CDR1 and CDR2: SGHAT, FQNNGV.

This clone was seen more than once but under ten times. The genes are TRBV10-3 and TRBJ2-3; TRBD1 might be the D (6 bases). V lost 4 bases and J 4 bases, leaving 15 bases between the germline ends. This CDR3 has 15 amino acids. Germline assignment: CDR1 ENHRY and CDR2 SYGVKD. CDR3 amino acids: CAISGQETVADTQYF. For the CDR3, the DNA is TGTGCCATCAGTGGACAGGAAACCGTAGCAGATACGCAGTATTTT.

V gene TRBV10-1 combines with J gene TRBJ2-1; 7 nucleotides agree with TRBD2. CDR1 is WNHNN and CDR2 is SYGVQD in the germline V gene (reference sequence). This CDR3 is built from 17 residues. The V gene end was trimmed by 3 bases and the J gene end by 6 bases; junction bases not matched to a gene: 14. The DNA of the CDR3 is TGCGCCAGCAGTGAAATAGGGCGAGGGGCGGGGGTCAATGAGCAGTTCTTC. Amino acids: CASSEIGRGAGVNEQFF.

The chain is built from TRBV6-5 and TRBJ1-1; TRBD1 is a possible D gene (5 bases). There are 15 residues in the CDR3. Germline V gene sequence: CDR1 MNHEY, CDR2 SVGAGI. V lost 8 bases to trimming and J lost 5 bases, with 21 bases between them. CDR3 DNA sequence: TGTGCCAGCCTCCCCGTGGGGGGTTCGGGGACTGAAGCTTTCTTT. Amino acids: CASLPVGGSGTEAFF.

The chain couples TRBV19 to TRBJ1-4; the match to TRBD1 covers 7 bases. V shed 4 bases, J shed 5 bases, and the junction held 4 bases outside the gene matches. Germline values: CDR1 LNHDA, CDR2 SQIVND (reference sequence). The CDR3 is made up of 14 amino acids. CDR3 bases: TGTGCCAGTAGTACCGGGACAGCAAATGAAAAACTGTTTTTT. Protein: CASSTGTANEKLFF.

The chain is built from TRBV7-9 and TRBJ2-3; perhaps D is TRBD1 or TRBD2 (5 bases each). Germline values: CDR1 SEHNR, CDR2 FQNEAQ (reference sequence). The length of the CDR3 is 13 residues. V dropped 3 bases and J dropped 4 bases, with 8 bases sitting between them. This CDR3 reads CASSFRGADTQYF. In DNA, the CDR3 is TGTGCCAGCAGCTTCCGGGGCGCAGATACGCAGTATTTT. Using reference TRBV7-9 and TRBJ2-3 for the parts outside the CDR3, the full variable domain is DTGVSQNPRHKITKRGQNVTFRCDPISEHNRLYWYRQTLGQGPEFLTYFQNEAQLEKSRLLSDRFSAERPKGSFSTLEIQRTEQGDSAMYLCASSFRGADTQYFGPGTRLTVL.

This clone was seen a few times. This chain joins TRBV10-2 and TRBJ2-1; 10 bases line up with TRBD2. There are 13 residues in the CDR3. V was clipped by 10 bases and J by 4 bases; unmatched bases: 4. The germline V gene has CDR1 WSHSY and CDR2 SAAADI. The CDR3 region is CATGTSDYNEQFF. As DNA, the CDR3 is TGCGCCACCGGGACTAGCGATTACAATGAGCAGTTCTTC.